The clone carrying this T cell receptor (beta chain) was counted a few times. Its antigen is unidentified. This sample is part of a study of T-cell memory formation after mild COVID-19. Study summary: TCR clusters largely stayed donor specific. Findings and caveats of the study: Shrinking CD4+ clones resided mostly in CM and EM, and CD8+ ones in EMRA. Clones contracting day 15 to 85 were balanced CD4/CD8; later expanders leaned CD4+.

Germline assignment: CDR1 SGHTA and CDR2 FQGNSA. The CDR3 runs to 17 residues. Between the trimmed V and J ends, which lost 1 base and 3 bases, there was a span of 15 bases. From 5'RACE with constant-segment primers came TCR alpha and TCR beta cDNA libraries that carried sample barcodes and UMIs. TCRdb ran MiXCR on the 5' RACE reads and lists one entry per CDR3 protein. The data show approximately 480,000 distinct CDR3 sequences, 15% to 20% seen once. Sequenced material: PBMCs or a T cell subset sorted from them (not recorded which). The TCR sequence derives from an adult woman who had mild COVID-19 (a few samples of this study predate the infection). Cell type and time point are not known. This sequence joins TRBV7-2 and TRBJ2-2, with D possibly matching TRBD1 (5 bases). The CDR3 sequence: CASSLEIVQGYTGELFF. CDR3 sequence (DNA): TGTGCCAGCAGCTTAGAAATCGTTCAGGGATACACCGGGGAGCTGTTTTTT.